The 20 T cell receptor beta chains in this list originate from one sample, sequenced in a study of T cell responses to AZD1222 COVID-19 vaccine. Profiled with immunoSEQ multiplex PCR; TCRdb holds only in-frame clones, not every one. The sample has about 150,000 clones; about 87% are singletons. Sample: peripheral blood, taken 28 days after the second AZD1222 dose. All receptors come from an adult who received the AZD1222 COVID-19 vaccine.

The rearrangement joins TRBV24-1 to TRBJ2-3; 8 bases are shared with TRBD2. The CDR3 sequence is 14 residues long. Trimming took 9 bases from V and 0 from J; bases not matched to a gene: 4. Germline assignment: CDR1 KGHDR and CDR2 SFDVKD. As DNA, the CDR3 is TGTGCCACCCAACAGCGGGGGAGCACAGATACGCAGTATTTT. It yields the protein CATQQRGSTDTQYF.

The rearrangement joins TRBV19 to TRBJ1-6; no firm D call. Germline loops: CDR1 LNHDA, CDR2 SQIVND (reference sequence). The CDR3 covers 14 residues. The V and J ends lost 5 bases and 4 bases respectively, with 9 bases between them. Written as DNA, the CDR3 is TGTGCCAGTAGTTATACAGCTTATAATTCACCCCTCCACTTT. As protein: CASSYTAYNSPLHF.

The CDR3: CASSPTVNYGYTF. The DNA of the CDR3 is TGTGCCAGCAGCCCGACGGTCAACTATGGCTACACCTTC. This sequence joins TRBV6-2 or TRBV6-3 and TRBJ1-2, with D unclear. V lost 6 bases and J 2 bases, leaving 10 bases between the germline ends. Germline V gene lookup returns CDR1 MNHEY and CDR2 SVGEGT. There are 13 residues in the CDR3.

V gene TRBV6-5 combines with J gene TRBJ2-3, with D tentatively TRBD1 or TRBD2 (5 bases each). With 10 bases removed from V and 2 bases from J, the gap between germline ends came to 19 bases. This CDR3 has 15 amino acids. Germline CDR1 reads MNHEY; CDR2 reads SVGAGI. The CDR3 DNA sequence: TGTGCCACAGTAGACCAGCGGACAAACACAGATACGCAGTATTTT. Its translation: CATVDQRTNTDTQYF.

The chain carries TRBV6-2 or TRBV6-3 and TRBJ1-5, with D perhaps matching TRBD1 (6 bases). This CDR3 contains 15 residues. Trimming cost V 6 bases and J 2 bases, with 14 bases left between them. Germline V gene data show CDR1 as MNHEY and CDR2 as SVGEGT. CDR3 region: CASSLGGAGNQPQHF. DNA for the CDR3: TGTGCCAGCAGCCTGGGGGGGGCGGGCAATCAGCCCCAGCATTTT.

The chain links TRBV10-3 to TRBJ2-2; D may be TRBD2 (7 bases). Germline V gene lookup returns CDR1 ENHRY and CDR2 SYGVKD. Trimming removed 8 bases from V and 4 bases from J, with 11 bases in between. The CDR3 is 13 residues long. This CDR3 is CAIGGAATGELFF. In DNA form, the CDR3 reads TGTGCCATCGGGGGGGCCGCCACCGGGGAGCTGTTTTTT.

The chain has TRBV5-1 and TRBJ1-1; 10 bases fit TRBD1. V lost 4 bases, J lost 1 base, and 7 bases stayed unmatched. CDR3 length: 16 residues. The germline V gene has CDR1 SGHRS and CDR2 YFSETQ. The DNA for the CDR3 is TGCGCCAGCAGCCTGCGTGGGACAGGGGCGAACACTGAAGCTTTCTTT. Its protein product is CASSLRGTGANTEAFF.

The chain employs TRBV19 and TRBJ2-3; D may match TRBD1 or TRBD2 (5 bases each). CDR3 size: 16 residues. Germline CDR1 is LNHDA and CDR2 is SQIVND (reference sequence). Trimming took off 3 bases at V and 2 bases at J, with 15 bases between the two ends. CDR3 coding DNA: TGTGCCAGTAGTATTTCCGGGACGGCAAACACAGATACGCAGTATTTT. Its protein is CASSISGTANTDTQYF.

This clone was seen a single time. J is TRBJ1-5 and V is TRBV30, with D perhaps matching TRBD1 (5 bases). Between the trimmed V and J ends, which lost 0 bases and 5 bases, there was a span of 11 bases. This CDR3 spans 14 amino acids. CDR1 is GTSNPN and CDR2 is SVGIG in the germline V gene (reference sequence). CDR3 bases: TGTGCCTGGAGTGTTGGAGGAGGGGATCAGCCCCAGCATTTT. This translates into CAWSVGGGDQPQHF.

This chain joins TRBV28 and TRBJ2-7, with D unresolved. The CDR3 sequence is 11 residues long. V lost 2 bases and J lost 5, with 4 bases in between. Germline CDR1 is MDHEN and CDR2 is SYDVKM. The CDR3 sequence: CASSLQNEQYF. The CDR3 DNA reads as TGTGCCAGCAGTTTACAAAACGAGCAGTACTTC.

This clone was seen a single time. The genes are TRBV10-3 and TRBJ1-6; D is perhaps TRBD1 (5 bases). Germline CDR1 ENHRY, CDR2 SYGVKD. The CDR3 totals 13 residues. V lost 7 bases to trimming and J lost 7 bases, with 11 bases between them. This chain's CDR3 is CAIKETENSPLHF. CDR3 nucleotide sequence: TGTGCCATCAAGGAGACAGAAAATTCACCCCTCCACTTT.

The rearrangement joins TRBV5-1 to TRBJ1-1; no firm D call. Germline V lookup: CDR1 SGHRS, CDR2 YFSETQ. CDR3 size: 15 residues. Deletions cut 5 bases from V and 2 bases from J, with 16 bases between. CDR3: CASSSVGVQNTEAFF. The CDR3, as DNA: TGCGCCAGCAGTTCAGTTGGGGTACAAAACACTGAAGCTTTCTTT. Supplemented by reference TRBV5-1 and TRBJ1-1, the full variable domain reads KAGVTQTPRYLIKTRGQQVTLSCSPISGHRSVSWYQQTPGQGLQFLFEYFSETQRNKGNFPGRFSGRQFSNSRSEMNVSTLELGDSALYLCASSSVGVQNTEAFFGQGTRLTVV.

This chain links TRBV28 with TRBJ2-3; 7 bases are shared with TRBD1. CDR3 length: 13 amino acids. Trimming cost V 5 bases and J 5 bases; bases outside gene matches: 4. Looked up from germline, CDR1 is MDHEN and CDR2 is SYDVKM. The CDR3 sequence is CASSLTGLDTQYF. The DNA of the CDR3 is TGTGCCAGCAGTCTGACAGGGTTAGATACGCAGTATTTT.

CDR3 sequence: CASSFGQDNQPQHF. CDR3 in DNA: TGTGCCAGCAGTTTCGGACAGGACAATCAGCCCCAGCATTTT. The V call is TRBV3-1 (or the pseudogene TRBV3-2), the J call TRBJ1-5; 7 nucleotides match TRBD1. In germline, CDR1 is LGHDT, CDR2 YNNKEL (reference sequence). Losses at the gene ends were 6 bases for V and 3 bases for J; bases not matched to a gene: 5. The CDR3 loop spans 14 amino acids.

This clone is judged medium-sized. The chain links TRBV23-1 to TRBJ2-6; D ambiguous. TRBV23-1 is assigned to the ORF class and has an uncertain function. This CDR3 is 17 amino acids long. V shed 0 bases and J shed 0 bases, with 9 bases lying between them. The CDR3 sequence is CASSQSGKGSGANVLTF. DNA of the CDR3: TGCGCCAGCAGTCAATCGGGGAAGGGCTCTGGGGCCAACGTCCTGACTTTC.

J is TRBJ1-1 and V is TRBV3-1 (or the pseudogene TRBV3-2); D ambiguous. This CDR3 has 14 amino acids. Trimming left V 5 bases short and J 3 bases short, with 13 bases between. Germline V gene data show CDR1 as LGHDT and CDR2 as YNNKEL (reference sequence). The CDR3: CASSVQMADTEAFF. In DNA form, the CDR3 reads TGTGCCAGCAGCGTACAAATGGCCGACACTGAAGCTTTCTTT.

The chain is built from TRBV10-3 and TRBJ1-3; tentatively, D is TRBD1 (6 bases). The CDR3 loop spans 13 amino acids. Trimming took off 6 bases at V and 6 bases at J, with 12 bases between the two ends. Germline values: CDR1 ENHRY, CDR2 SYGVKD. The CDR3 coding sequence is TGTGCCATCAGCCTTGGGGGCGAAAACACCATATATTTT. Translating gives CAISLGGENTIYF.

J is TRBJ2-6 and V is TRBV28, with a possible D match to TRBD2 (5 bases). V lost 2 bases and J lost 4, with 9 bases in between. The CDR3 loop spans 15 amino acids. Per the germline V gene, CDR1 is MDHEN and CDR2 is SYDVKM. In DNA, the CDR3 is TGTGCCAGCAGTTTAGGAGGCTCCGGGGCCAACGTCCTGACTTTC. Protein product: CASSLGGSGANVLTF.

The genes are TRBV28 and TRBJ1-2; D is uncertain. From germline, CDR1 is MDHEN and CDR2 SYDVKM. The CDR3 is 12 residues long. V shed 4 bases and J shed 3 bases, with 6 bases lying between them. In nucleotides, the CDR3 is TGTGCCAGCAGTTCGGAGGACTATGGCTACACCTTC. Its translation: CASSSEDYGYTF.

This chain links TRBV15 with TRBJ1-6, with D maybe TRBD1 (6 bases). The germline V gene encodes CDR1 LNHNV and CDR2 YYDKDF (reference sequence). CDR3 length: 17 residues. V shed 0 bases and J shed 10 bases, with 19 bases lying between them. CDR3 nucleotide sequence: TGTGCCACCAGCAGAGATCTGGCCCCCACCAGGGGCTCACCCCTCCACTTT. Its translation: CATSRDLAPTRGSPLHF.